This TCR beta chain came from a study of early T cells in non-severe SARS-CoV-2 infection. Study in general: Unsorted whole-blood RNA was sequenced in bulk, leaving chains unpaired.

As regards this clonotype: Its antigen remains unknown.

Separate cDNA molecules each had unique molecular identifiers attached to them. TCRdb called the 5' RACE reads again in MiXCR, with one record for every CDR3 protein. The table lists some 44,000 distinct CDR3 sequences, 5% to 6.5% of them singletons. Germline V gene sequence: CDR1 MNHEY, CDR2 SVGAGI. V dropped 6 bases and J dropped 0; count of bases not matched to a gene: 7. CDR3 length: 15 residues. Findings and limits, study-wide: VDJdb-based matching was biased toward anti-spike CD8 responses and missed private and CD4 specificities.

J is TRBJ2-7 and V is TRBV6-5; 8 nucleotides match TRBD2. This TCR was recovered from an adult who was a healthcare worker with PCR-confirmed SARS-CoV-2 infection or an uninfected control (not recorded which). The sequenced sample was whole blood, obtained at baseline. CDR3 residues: CASRGLTSGSYEQYF. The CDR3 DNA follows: TGTGCCAGCAGAGGTCTAACTAGCGGCTCCTACGAGCAGTACTTC.